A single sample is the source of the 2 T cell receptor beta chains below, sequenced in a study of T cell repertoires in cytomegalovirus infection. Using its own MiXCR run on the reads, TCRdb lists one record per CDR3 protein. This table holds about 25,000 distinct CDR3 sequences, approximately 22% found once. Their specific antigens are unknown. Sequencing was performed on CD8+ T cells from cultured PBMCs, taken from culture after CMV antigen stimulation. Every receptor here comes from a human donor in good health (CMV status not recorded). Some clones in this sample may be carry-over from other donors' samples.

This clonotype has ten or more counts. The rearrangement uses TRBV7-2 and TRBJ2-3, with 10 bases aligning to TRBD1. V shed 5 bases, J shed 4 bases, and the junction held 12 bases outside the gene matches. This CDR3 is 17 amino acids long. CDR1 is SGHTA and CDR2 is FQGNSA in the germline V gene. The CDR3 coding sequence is TGTGCCAGCAGCCGAACCCTAGACAGGGGGCAACCAGATACGCAGTATTTT. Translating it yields CASSRTLDRGQPDTQYF.

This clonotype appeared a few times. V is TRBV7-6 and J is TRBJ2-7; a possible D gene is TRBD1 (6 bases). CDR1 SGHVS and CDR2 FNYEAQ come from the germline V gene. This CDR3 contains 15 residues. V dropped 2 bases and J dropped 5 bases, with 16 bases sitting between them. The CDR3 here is CASSLQTWGQNEQYF. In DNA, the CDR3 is TGTGCCAGCAGCTTACAAACCTGGGGGCAGAACGAGCAGTACTTC.